A single sample is the source of the 25 T cell receptor beta chains below, sequenced in a study of blood T cell repertoires in COVID-19. The table came from immunoSEQ multiplex PCR; TCRdb's copy has only in-frame clones and leaves some out. The sample includes some 230,000 clones, about 80% seen only once; the top ten take over 14%. The sequenced material came from PBMCs or T cells enriched from blood (not recorded which). All receptors come from a middle-aged man who had recovered from COVID-19.

This chain connects TRBV5-1 to TRBJ2-1; D unresolved. This CDR3 has 12 amino acids. Germline V gene sequence: CDR1 SGHRS, CDR2 YFSETQ. Between the trimmed V and J ends, which lost 0 bases and 10 bases, there was a span of 8 bases. CDR3 amino acids: CASSLGVREQFF. In DNA form, the CDR3 reads TGCGCCAGCAGCTTGGGCGTACGGGAGCAGTTCTTC. The whole variable domain, remainder taken from reference TRBV5-1 and TRBJ2-1, is KAGVTQTPRYLIKTRGQQVTLSCSPISGHRSVSWYQQTPGQGLQFLFEYFSETQRNKGNFPGRFSGRQFSNSRSEMNVSTLELGDSALYLCASSLGVREQFFGPGTRLTVL.

V usage is TRBV28 and J usage is TRBJ2-7, with 9 bases lining up with TRBD2. The CDR3 totals 13 residues. Looked up from germline, CDR1 is MDHEN and CDR2 is SYDVKM. J lost 2 bases, V lost 8 bases, and 4 bases had no gene match. The CDR3 reads CASLAGGTYEQYF. DNA of the CDR3: TGTGCCAGCCTGGCGGGAGGGACCTACGAGCAGTACTTC.

The chain couples TRBV5-1 to TRBJ1-1; TRBD1 might be the D (5 bases). Germline V gene data show CDR1 as SGHRS and CDR2 as YFSETQ. Trimming stripped 7 bases from V and 4 bases from J, with 17 bases between. The length of the CDR3 is 14 residues. The DNA of the CDR3 is TGCGCCAGCTTAGAGACAGCCGGGAGCACTGAAGCTTTCTTT. It translates to CASLETAGSTEAFF.

The rearrangement uses TRBV4-3 and TRBJ2-7; D is possibly TRBD2 (5 bases). This CDR3 has 14 amino acids. Looked up from germline, CDR1 is LGHNA and CDR2 is YSLEER. Between the trimmed V and J ends, which lost 4 bases and 3 bases, there was a span of 13 bases. The chain's CDR3 is CASSPSRGFYEQYF. The CDR3 region has the DNA TGCGCCAGCAGCCCCAGCCGGGGATTCTACGAGCAGTACTTC.

The sample holds many counts of this clone. This chain connects TRBV5-4 to TRBJ1-6; D is ambiguous. The germline V gene has CDR1 SGHNT and CDR2 YYREEE (reference sequence). This CDR3 is built from 15 residues. The ends were cut back, 0 bases at V and 9 bases at J, with 13 bases in the middle. DNA for the CDR3: TGTGCCAGCAGCTTGGGAGGAGGGAGGACTTCACCCCTCCACTTT. As protein: CASSLGGGRTSPLHF. Full variable domain (missing parts from reference TRBV5-4 and TRBJ1-6): ETGVTQSPTHLIKTRGQQVTLRCSSQSGHNTVSWYQQALGQGPQFIFQYYREEENGRGNFPPRFSGLQFPNYSSELNVNALELDDSALYLCASSLGGGRTSPLHFGNGTRLTVT.

V and J are TRBV5-1 and TRBJ2-3; 10 bases line up with TRBD2. This CDR3 has 16 residues. Germline V gives CDR1 SGHRS, CDR2 YFSETQ. The J segment lost 5 bases and the V segment lost 3 bases, leaving 9 bases of the junction unmatched. The chain's CDR3 is CASSSTAGGPQDTQYF. Written as DNA, the CDR3 is TGCGCCAGCAGCTCAACAGCGGGAGGGCCGCAAGATACGCAGTATTTT.

There are many counts of this clone. The chain recombines TRBV7-9 with TRBJ1-2; 12 nucleotides match TRBD1. There are 15 residues in the CDR3. The V and J ends lost 5 bases and 6 bases, in that order; junction bases with no gene match: 7. Looked up from germline, CDR1 is SEHNR and CDR2 is FQNEAQ (reference sequence). The CDR3 loop is CASSLRDRGLDGYTF. CDR3 sequence (DNA): TGTGCCAGCAGCCTCCGGGACAGGGGGCTGGATGGCTACACCTTC.

The CDR3 reads CASSLAYTDTQYF. CDR3 DNA: TGTGCCAGCAGCTTGGCTTACACAGATACGCAGTATTTT. This chain connects TRBV7-3 to TRBJ2-3; D not certain. The CDR3 has 13 residues. The V gene's germline CDR1 is SGHTA and CDR2 FQGTGA. V was shortened by 3 bases and J by 2 bases, with 6 bases between the two germline ends.

This clone has a single count. Other DNA sequences within the sample encode an identical CDR3. The rearrangement links TRBV18 to TRBJ1-6; 9 bases are a match to TRBD1. The CDR3 is 14 residues long. Germline V CDR1 and CDR2: KGHSH, LQKENI. Trimming took 3 bases from V and 9 from J; bases not matched to a gene: 3. The CDR3 region has the DNA TGTGCCAGCTCACCTGACAGGGGGAGTTCACCCCTCCACTTT. Translated, it gives CASSPDRGSSPLHF. The variable domain in full, with the rest retrieved from reference TRBV18 and TRBJ1-6, is NAGVMQNPRHLVRRRGQEARLRCSPMKGHSHVYWYRQLPEEGLKFMVYLQKENIIDESGMPKERFSAEFPKEGPSILRIQQVVRGDSAAYFCASSPDRGSSPLHFGNGTRLTVT.

This chain connects TRBV7-9 to TRBJ2-2, with 7 bases aligning to TRBD1. CDR1 is SEHNR, CDR2 FQNEAQ, per germline (reference sequence). J gave up 1 base and V 11 bases, and 4 bases lay outside the gene matches. This CDR3 spans 13 amino acids. CDR3 DNA sequence: TGTGCCTTCAGGGACAGGAACACCGGGGAGCTGTTTTTT. Its translation: CAFRDRNTGELFF.

The chain is built from TRBV7-6 and TRBJ2-3, with 10 nucleotides matching TRBD2. CDR1 and CDR2 (germline): SGHVS, FNYEAQ. J gave up 3 bases and V 5 bases, and 5 bases lay outside the gene matches. The CDR3 contains 15 residues. The CDR3 nucleotides are TGTGCCAGCAGCCCGCTAGCGGGAGTGACAGATACGCAGTATTTT. Amino acids: CASSPLAGVTDTQYF.

This chain connects TRBV6-2 or TRBV6-3 to TRBJ1-1; TRBD1 aligns across 9 bases. V trimming: 0 bases; J trimming: 4 bases; junction bases outside the gene matches: 9. Germline lookup yields CDR1 MNHEY and CDR2 SVGEGT. CDR3 length: 17 residues. The DNA for the CDR3 is TGTGCCAGCAGTTACTCAAGGGACAGGGTCTGGGGCACTGAAGCTTTCTTT. It yields the protein CASSYSRDRVWGTEAFF.

V is TRBV11-2 and J is TRBJ2-1, with a tentative D call TRBD1 (5 bases). The CDR3 consists of 11 residues. The germline gives CDR1 SGHAT, CDR2 FQNNGV. Trimming took 5 bases from V and 15 from J, leaving 14 bases between them. CDR3: CASSPDIELFF. The CDR3 nucleotides read TGTGCCAGCAGCCCGGACATCGAACTGTTCTTC.

The chain recombines TRBV28 with TRBJ1-6; D call uncertain. V dropped 2 bases and J dropped 4 bases, with 6 bases sitting between them. The CDR3 consists of 14 residues. Germline V CDR1 and CDR2: MDHEN, SYDVKM. The CDR3 spells CASSLPDYNSPLHF. The CDR3 DNA reads TGTGCCAGCAGTTTACCAGATTATAATTCACCCCTCCACTTT.

J is TRBJ2-1 and V is TRBV11-2; no reliable D call. CDR3 length equals 12 residues. V gave up 1 base and J gave up 7 bases, with 5 bases separating them. The germline gives CDR1 SGHAT, CDR2 FQNNGV. CDR3 amino acids: CASSLVVNEQFF. The CDR3, as DNA: TGTGCCAGCAGCTTAGTCGTGAATGAGCAGTTCTTC.

The V and J genes are TRBV28 and TRBJ2-3, with D possibly matching TRBD2 (6 bases). V lost 3 bases and J 2 bases, leaving 9 bases between the germline ends. Germline CDR1 MDHEN, CDR2 SYDVKM. The CDR3 length is 14 residues. The CDR3 loop reads CASSFAGYTDTQYF. DNA of the CDR3: TGTGCCAGCAGTTTCGCGGGATACACAGATACGCAGTATTTT.

The V and J genes are TRBV27 and TRBJ1-3; D is unclear. V was clipped by 5 bases and J by 0 bases, with 14 bases between them. The CDR3 has 16 amino acids. Germline CDR1 is MNHEY and CDR2 is SMNVEV (reference sequence). CDR3 sequence reads: CASSPRSPYSGNTIYF. For the CDR3, the DNA is TGTGCCAGCAGTCCTAGATCACCGTACTCTGGAAACACCATATATTTT.

The chain has TRBV5-1 and TRBJ1-4; maybe TRBD1 (6 bases). Per germline, CDR1 SGHRS and CDR2 YFSETQ. V was trimmed by 3 bases and J by 8 bases, leaving 20 bases between them. The CDR3 is 16 residues long. The CDR3 loop is CASSSGWGGRGEKLFF. The CDR3 DNA is TGCGCCAGCAGCTCCGGCTGGGGGGGGCGAGGAGAAAAACTGTTTTTT.

This rearrangement joins TRBV24-1 to TRBJ1-5; 9 positions match TRBD1. The V gene's germline CDR1 is KGHDR and CDR2 SFDVKD. This CDR3 is built from 15 residues. Losses at the gene ends were 4 bases for V and 6 bases for J; bases not matched to a gene: 6. This chain's CDR3 is CATSEGTGRFQPQHF. Written as DNA, the CDR3 is TGTGCCACCAGTGAGGGGACAGGGCGGTTTCAGCCCCAGCATTTT.

V usage is TRBV9 and J usage is TRBJ1-3; a weak D match, TRBD1 (6 bases). CDR3 length equals 14 residues. Germline loops: CDR1 SGDLS, CDR2 YYNGEE. Trimming left V 3 bases short and J 4 bases short, with 11 bases between. CDR3 protein: CASSAGQWGNTIYF. In DNA, the CDR3 is TGTGCCAGCAGCGCCGGACAGTGGGGAAACACCATATATTTT.

The rearrangement joins TRBV19 to TRBJ1-2; no clear D. The CDR3 sequence is 15 residues long. V lost 5 bases and J lost 0, with 13 bases in between. From germline, CDR1 is LNHDA and CDR2 SQIVND (reference sequence). The CDR3 here is CASSPGALSNYGYTF. The CDR3 coding sequence is TGTGCCAGTAGTCCTGGAGCTCTGTCTAACTATGGCTACACCTTC.

The chain links TRBV6-1 to TRBJ2-3, with D maybe TRBD2 (6 bases). This CDR3 is built from 16 residues. V lost 1 base and J 0 bases, leaving 11 bases between the germline ends. Germline V CDR1 and CDR2: MNHNS, SASEGT. The DNA of the CDR3 is TGTGCCAGCAGTGAAGTCGGGGGAGGTAGCACAGATACGCAGTATTTT. Translation: CASSEVGGGSTDTQYF.

The gene calls are TRBV28 and TRBJ2-7; 7 nucleotides match TRBD2. The CDR3 length is 13 residues. CDR1 is MDHEN and CDR2 is SYDVKM in the germline V gene. The junction had 8 bases not matched to a gene; V was cut back by 7 bases and J by 5 bases. In DNA, the CDR3 is TGTGCCAGCACTACCGGGGGGAGGGACGAGCAGTACTTC. It specifies CASTTGGRDEQYF.

J is TRBJ2-2 and V is TRBV9, with a weak D call TRBD2 (7 bases). Per germline, CDR1 SGDLS and CDR2 YYNGEE. This CDR3 spans 17 amino acids. Trimming stripped 4 bases from V and 5 bases from J, with 21 bases between. This CDR3 reads CASSPLGGRSRTGELFF. The CDR3 DNA reads TGTGCCAGCAGCCCCCTCGGGGGGCGTTCGAGAACCGGGGAGCTGTTTTTT.

In nucleotides, the CDR3 is TGTGCCAGCAGCTTAGTGGCGGGGGGGCCGGTAGATACGCAGTATTTT. Protein product: CASSLVAGGPVDTQYF. This chain joins TRBV7-6 and TRBJ2-3; 9 bases are a match to TRBD2. Germline trimming cut 1 base from V and 5 bases from J; bases unmatched to any gene: 7. The CDR3 is 16 residues long. Germline V CDR1 and CDR2: SGHVS, FNYEAQ.